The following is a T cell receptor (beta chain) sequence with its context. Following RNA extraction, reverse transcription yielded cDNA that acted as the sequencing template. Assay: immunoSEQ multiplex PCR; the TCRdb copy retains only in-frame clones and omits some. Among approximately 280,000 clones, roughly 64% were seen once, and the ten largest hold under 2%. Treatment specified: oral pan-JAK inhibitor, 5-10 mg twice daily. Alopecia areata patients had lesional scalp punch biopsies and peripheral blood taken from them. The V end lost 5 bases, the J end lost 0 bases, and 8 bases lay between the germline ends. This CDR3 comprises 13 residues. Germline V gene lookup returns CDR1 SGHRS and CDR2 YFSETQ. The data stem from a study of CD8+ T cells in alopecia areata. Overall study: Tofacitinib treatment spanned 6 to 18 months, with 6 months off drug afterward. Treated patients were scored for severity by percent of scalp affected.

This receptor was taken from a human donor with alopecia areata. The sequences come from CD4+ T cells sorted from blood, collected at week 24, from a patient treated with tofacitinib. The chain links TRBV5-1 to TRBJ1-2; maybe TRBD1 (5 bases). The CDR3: CASRTDPNYGYTF. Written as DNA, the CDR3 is TGCGCCAGCAGGACAGATCCTAACTATGGCTACACCTTC.